The clone carrying this T cell receptor (beta chain) was seen at least ten times. This sample stems from a study of metastatic and nonmetastatic thyroid tumors. Overall study context: Peripheral blood and tumor or nodule samples from malignant and benign thyroid patients were compared.

The CDR3 length is 15 residues. The trim removed 5 bases at V and 2 bases at J, leaving 7 bases unmatched. Germline-derived CDR1 and CDR2 are SGHRS and YFSETQ. Every patient underwent thyroid surgery untreated. TCRdb re-called the PCR reads with MiXCR. The table includes approximately 84,000 clones, about 15% detected once. The sequencing sample was made of blood. This chain links TRBV5-1 with TRBJ2-1; 7 bases align to TRBD1. The origin of this receptor is a female donor with papillary thyroid cancer or a benign thyroid nodule (not recorded which). Some clones in this sample may be carry-over from other donors' samples. The CDR3 protein is CASSPRQGPYNEQFF. In DNA, the CDR3 is TGCGCCAGCAGTCCCCGACAGGGCCCCTACAATGAGCAGTTCTTC.